These 21 T cell receptor beta chains were all obtained from the same sample, sequenced in a study of shared clonotypes between healthy human individuals. TCRdb keeps only in-frame clones here, not all; method: immunoSEQ multiplex PCR. The sample lists around 1.6 million clones, nearly 99% occurring once. The source material was naive CD4+ T cells sorted from blood. Subset given: CD45RA+ positively selected. These receptors all stem from a man younger than 40 in good health.

This chain links TRBV27 with TRBJ2-7, with 9 nucleotides matching TRBD1. CDR1 is MNHEY and CDR2 is SMNVEV in the germline V gene (reference sequence). J was trimmed by 2 bases and V by 7 bases; bases with no gene match: 12. The CDR3 covers 16 residues. The CDR3 bases are TGTGCCAGCATTACTGAACGGGACAGGGTGCCCTACGAGCAGTACTTC. It specifies CASITERDRVPYEQYF.

The chain carries TRBV7-9 and TRBJ1-1; D call uncertain. Germline lookup yields CDR1 SEHNR and CDR2 FQNEAQ (reference sequence). The CDR3 is 13 amino acids. The ends were cut back, 4 bases at V and 4 bases at J, with 10 bases in the middle. The CDR3 DNA reads as TGTGCCAGCAGCTACTACCTGAGCACTGAAGCTTTCTTT. The encoded protein is CASSYYLSTEAFF. The full variable domain, completed using reference TRBV7-9 and TRBJ1-1, is DTGVSQNPRHKITKRGQNVTFRCDPISEHNRLYWYRQTLGQGPEFLTYFQNEAQLEKSRLLSDRFSAERPKGSFSTLEIQRTEQGDSAMYLCASSYYLSTEAFFGQGTRLTVV.

The rearrangement uses TRBV7-2 and TRBJ2-7, with TRBD2 matching 10 bases. With 0 bases clipped from V and 0 bases from J, the junction kept 8 bases outside the gene matches. Germline V lookup: CDR1 SGHTA, CDR2 FQGNSA. This CDR3 contains 18 residues. The CDR3 DNA follows: TGTGCCAGCAGCTTAGCTGGCCCGGGACTAGCGCGCTCCTACGAGCAGTACTTC. It encodes CASSLAGPGLARSYEQYF.

About this clone: The sample carries other DNA sequences with the same CDR3. The chain is built from TRBV7-9 and TRBJ2-7; D is undetermined. V was clipped by 2 bases and J by 3 bases, with 8 bases between them. The CDR3 totals 13 residues. CDR1 and CDR2 (germline): SEHNR, FQNEAQ (reference sequence). CDR3 sequence reads: CASSLRSFYEQYF. The CDR3 region has the DNA TGTGCCAGCAGCTTAAGGTCCTTCTACGAGCAGTACTTC.

The V and J genes are TRBV7-9 and TRBJ2-7, with D maybe TRBD1 (5 bases). This CDR3 spans 13 amino acids. V lost 5 bases, J lost 3 bases, and 11 bases lay in between. From germline, CDR1 is SEHNR and CDR2 FQNEAQ (reference sequence). CDR3: CASSRRVGYEQYF. The CDR3 region has the DNA TGTGCCAGCAGCCGCAGGGTAGGCTACGAGCAGTACTTC.

This clone was seen a handful of times. Other DNA sequences from this sample encode an identical CDR3 as well. This chain uses TRBV9 with TRBJ2-7; D is uncertain. This CDR3 has 13 amino acids. Germline CDR1 SGDLS, CDR2 YYNGEE. The V gene lost 0 bases and the J gene lost 0 bases, with 4 bases spanning the gap. This chain's CDR3 is CASSVDGSYEQYF. DNA of the CDR3: TGTGCCAGCAGCGTAGACGGCTCCTACGAGCAGTACTTC.

The chain has TRBV11-2 and TRBJ2-7, with 9 bases lining up with TRBD2. V shed 4 bases and J 12 bases; nucleotides not matched to a gene: 13. The CDR3 covers 14 residues. CDR1 is SGHAT and CDR2 is FQNNGV in the germline V gene. The CDR3 DNA follows: TGTGCCAGCAGCTCGAGGGTTAGCGGGAGTTTGTCGTACTTC. As protein: CASSSRVSGSLSYF.

The genes are TRBV4-3 and TRBJ2-2; D call uncertain. This CDR3 contains 15 residues. V was trimmed by 1 base and J by 1 base, leaving 7 bases between them. Germline CDR1 and CDR2: LGHNA and YSLEER. CDR3 residues: CASSQATLNTGELFF. In nucleotides, the CDR3 is TGCGCCAGCAGCCAAGCGACACTGAACACCGGGGAGCTGTTTTTT.

This chain joins TRBV4-2 and TRBJ2-1; 9 bases match TRBD2. The CDR3 runs to 17 residues. V trimming: 4 bases; J trimming: 1 base; junction bases outside the gene matches: 8. In germline, CDR1 is LGHNA, CDR2 YNFKEQ. This CDR3 reads CASSLFSGSSSYNEQFF. DNA for the CDR3: TGTGCCAGCAGCCTCTTTAGCGGGAGTTCGTCCTACAATGAGCAGTTCTTC.

The V gene is TRBV2, the J gene TRBJ1-2; 7 bases align to TRBD1. The CDR3 spans 16 residues. CDR1 and CDR2 (germline): SNHLY, FYNNEI. The J segment lost 3 bases and the V segment lost 1 base, leaving 8 bases of the junction unmatched. CDR3 coding DNA: TGTGCCAGCAGTGAAGGCCGACAGGGAAGCGACTATGGCTACACCTTC. Amino acids: CASSEGRQGSDYGYTF.

The chain links TRBV2 to TRBJ1-3, with 10 bases matching TRBD1. This CDR3 region has 18 residues. The J segment lost 1 base and the V segment lost 6 bases, leaving 12 bases of the junction unmatched. The germline V gene encodes CDR1 SNHLY and CDR2 FYNNEI. The chain's CDR3 is CASRPGTGVPWSGNTIYF. CDR3 bases: TGTGCCAGCAGGCCCGGGACAGGGGTACCCTGGTCTGGAAACACCATATATTTT.

V and J are TRBV5-8 and TRBJ1-2; D not certain. In germline, CDR1 is SGHTS, CDR2 YDEGEE. CDR3 size: 14 residues. V lost 3 bases to trimming and J lost 8 bases, with 17 bases between them. The CDR3 DNA reads TGTGCCAGCAGCTGGCCCGTCCGGGGAGGGGGCTACACCTTC. Translated, it gives CASSWPVRGGGYTF. Based on the CDR3 plus reference TRBV5-8 and TRBJ1-2, the full variable domain is EAGVTQSPTHLIKTRGQQATLRCSPISGHTSVYWYQQALGLGLQFLLWYDEGEERNRGNFPPRFSGRQFPNYSSELNVNALELEDSALYLCASSWPVRGGGYTFGSGTRLTVV.

This sequence joins TRBV9 and TRBJ2-7; TRBD1 aligns across 9 bases. CDR1 and CDR2 from the germline V gene are SGDLS and YYNGEE. CDR3 length: 15 amino acids. V was clipped by 3 bases and J by 3 bases; unmatched bases: 7. The CDR3 here is CASSASQDRGYEQYF. The CDR3, as DNA: TGTGCCAGCAGCGCTTCTCAGGACAGGGGCTACGAGCAGTACTTC.

The chain couples TRBV5-4 to TRBJ2-1; possible D gene TRBD1, 6 bases. Per the germline V gene, CDR1 is SGHNT and CDR2 is YYREEE (reference sequence). The CDR3 spans 13 residues. Trimming pared 3 bases from V and 10 bases from J, leaving 14 bases between. In nucleotides, the CDR3 is TGTGCCAGCAGCTCTCTGAGGACAGCCGAGCAGTTCTTC. This codes for CASSSLRTAEQFF.

The rearrangement links TRBV5-4 to TRBJ2-1; 7 bases align to TRBD2. The length of the CDR3 is 13 residues. The germline gives CDR1 SGHNT, CDR2 YYREEE (reference sequence). The V segment lost 4 bases and the J segment 10 bases; nucleotides outside the gene matches: 8. The CDR3 spells CASSTTSAVEQFF. Here the CDR3 DNA reads TGTGCCAGCAGCACAACTAGCGCAGTGGAGCAGTTCTTC.

CDR3 DNA: TGTGCCAGCAGCCTGACTAGCGGTCCCTACAATGAGCAGTTCTTC. Translating gives CASSLTSGPYNEQFF. J is TRBJ2-1 and V is TRBV7-6, with TRBD2 identical over 9 bases. The CDR3 spans 15 residues. J gave up 2 bases and V 5 bases, and 4 bases lay outside the gene matches. Germline CDR1 is SGHVS and CDR2 is FNYEAQ.

V usage is TRBV5-6 and J usage is TRBJ2-3; maybe TRBD1 (5 bases). The CDR3 length is 13 residues. The V end lost 4 bases, the J end lost 4 bases, and 10 bases lay between the germline ends. Looked up from germline, CDR1 is SGHDT and CDR2 is YYEEEE. CDR3 nucleotide sequence: TGTGCCAGCAGCGCAGACAGATCAGATACGCAGTATTTT. It specifies CASSADRSDTQYF.

The CDR3: CASSFTLAKNIQYF. CDR3 in DNA: TGTGCCAGCAGCTTCACACTTGCCAAAAACATTCAGTACTTC. This rearrangement joins TRBV5-5 to TRBJ2-4; D gene ambiguous. Germline CDR1 is SGHKS and CDR2 is YYEKEE (reference sequence). V was pared by 2 bases and J by 1 base, with 7 bases between. The CDR3 totals 14 residues.

The chain carries TRBV28 and TRBJ1-5; the D gene is possibly TRBD1 (5 bases). V lost 9 bases and J lost 2, with 14 bases in between. This CDR3 comprises 14 residues. Germline V gives CDR1 MDHEN, CDR2 SYDVKM. CDR3 sequence reads: CASGRGAGNQPQHF. CDR3 nucleotides: TGTGCCAGTGGTCGGGGCGCAGGCAATCAGCCCCAGCATTTT.

This chain uses TRBV11-3 with TRBJ2-3; 9 positions match TRBD1. Trimming cost V 5 bases and J 2 bases; bases outside gene matches: 5. The CDR3 runs to 15 residues. CDR1 is SGHNT and CDR2 is YENEEA in the germline V gene. As DNA, the CDR3 is TGTGCCAGCAGCCCCGGACAGGGGAACACAGATACGCAGTATTTT. Protein sequence: CASSPGQGNTDTQYF.

The chain uses TRBV2 and TRBJ1-1, with a tentative D call TRBD1 (5 bases). Germline V gene lookup returns CDR1 SNHLY and CDR2 FYNNEI. The ends were cut back, 6 bases at V and 6 bases at J, with 17 bases in the middle. The CDR3 covers 14 residues. As DNA, the CDR3 is TGTGCCAGCAGAGCTATTTCAGGGTTCTCTGAAGCTTTCTTT. Protein: CASRAISGFSEAFF.